The 3 T cell receptor beta chains in this list originate from one sample, sequenced in a study of T cell repertoires in cytomegalovirus infection (dated by TCRdb to between 2018 and 2021). The listed sequencing device is Illumina HiSeq 1500. TCRdb reran the public reads through fastp at Q25 and MiXCR, keeping productive beta chains. Rows merge per CDR3 protein into single entries with the most common DNA and genes. A total of about 120,000 distinct CDR3 sequences appear in this sample, over 25% of them only once. The ten largest clones add up to 41% of the sample. Antigen specificity for these receptors is unknown. What this sample's treatment or condition label stands for: in vitro stimulation with specific CMV peptide epitopes to enrich CMV-specific T cells. This material consisted of CD8+ T cells from cultured PBMCs, taken from culture after CMV antigen stimulation. These receptors were obtained from a human donor in good health (CMV status not recorded). Some clones in this sample may be carry-over from other donors' samples.

The chain employs TRBV2 and TRBJ1-4; the D is unclear. The length of the CDR3 is 15 residues. Germline V lookup: CDR1 SNHLY, CDR2 FYNNEI. V lost 2 bases, J lost 3 bases, and 10 bases lay in between. The CDR3 here is CASSEYQDPNEKLFF. CDR3 DNA sequence: TGTGCCAGCAGTGAATATCAGGACCCTAATGAAAAACTGTTTTTT.

J is TRBJ1-1 and V is TRBV6-6; TRBD1 agrees at 8 bases. This CDR3 is built from 13 residues. Germline assignment: CDR1 MNHNY and CDR2 SVGAGI (reference sequence). The V gene end was trimmed by 7 bases and the J gene end by 12 bases; junction bases not matched to a gene: 13. CDR3 residues: CASTPGSRGRTFF. The CDR3 DNA reads as TGTGCCAGCACTCCCGGGTCCAGGGGGCGAACTTTCTTT.

This clonotype was seen only a few times. The chain recombines TRBV20-1 with TRBJ1-5; D not resolved. This CDR3 has 13 residues. Germline lookup yields CDR1 DFQATT and CDR2 SNEGSKA (reference sequence). The germline V and J ends were trimmed by 0 bases and 6 bases, with 9 bases remaining between them. The CDR3 DNA reads as TGCAGTGCTAGAGAGTCCCGGGGTCAGCCCCAGCATTTT. Its protein is CSARESRGQPQHF.